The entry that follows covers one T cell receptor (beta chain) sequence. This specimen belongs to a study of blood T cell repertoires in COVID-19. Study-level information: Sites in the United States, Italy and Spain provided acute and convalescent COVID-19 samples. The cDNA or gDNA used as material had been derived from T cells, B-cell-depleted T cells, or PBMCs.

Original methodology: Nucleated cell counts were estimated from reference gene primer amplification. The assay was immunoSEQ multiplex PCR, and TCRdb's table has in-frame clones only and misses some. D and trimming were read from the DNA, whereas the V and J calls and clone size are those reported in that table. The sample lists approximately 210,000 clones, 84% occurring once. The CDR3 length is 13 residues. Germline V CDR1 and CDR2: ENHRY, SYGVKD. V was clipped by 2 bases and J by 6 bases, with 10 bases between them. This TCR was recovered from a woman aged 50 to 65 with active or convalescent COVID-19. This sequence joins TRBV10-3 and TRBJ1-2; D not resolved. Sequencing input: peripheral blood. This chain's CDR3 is CAISEQAGNGYTF. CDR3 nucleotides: TGTGCCATCAGTGAGCAGGCGGGCAATGGCTACACCTTC.